The 24 T cell receptor beta chains below all came from one sample that was sequenced in a study of cytomegalovirus exposure and HLA in healthy donors (dated by TCRdb to about 2017). The method was the immunoSEQ multiplex PCR assay. For the multiplex PCR, a mixture combining 60 forward primers for TCR Vbeta segments and 13 reverse primers for TCR Jbeta segments was used. Entries here come from immuneACCESS through TCRdb and include only in-frame sequences with V and J called. Some clones fail to appear in such tables; in the studies checked, an unresolved V gene covers under half of the shortfall, and the cause of the remainder is unknown. Across this sample there are roughly 170,000 clones, with 70% to 85% seen only once. Approximately 1.5% of the sample comes from the top ten. Specimen: PBMCs. Receptors were obtained from a woman aged 30 to 39 in good health and CMV-seropositive.

The CDR3 loop reads CASSLQGGSQPQHF. Written as DNA, the CDR3 is TGTGCCAGCAGTTTACAGGGCGGGAGTCAGCCCCAGCATTTT. The rearrangement links TRBV27 to TRBJ1-5, with D perhaps matching TRBD1 (5 bases). Trimming shortened V by 2 bases and J by 6 bases, and 11 bases separated the two germline ends. The germline gives CDR1 MNHEY, CDR2 SMNVEV (reference sequence). The CDR3 is 14 amino acids.

The chain has TRBV7-9 and TRBJ1-4; 9 nucleotides align to TRBD1. Looked up from germline, CDR1 is SEHNR and CDR2 is FQNEAQ (reference sequence). Trimming at V came to 5 bases and at J to 8 bases, leaving 12 bases not matched to a gene. The CDR3 covers 16 residues. In DNA form, the CDR3 reads TGTGCCAGCAGCCCCTCTATGGACAGGGGTTCCGAAAAACTGTTTTTT. Translation: CASSPSMDRGSEKLFF.

The genes are TRBV27 and TRBJ2-1; 13 bases align to TRBD2. The CDR3 loop spans 16 amino acids. V lost 8 bases and J lost 2; bases outside the gene matches: 6. Germline loops: CDR1 MNHEY, CDR2 SMNVEV (reference sequence). CDR3 DNA: TGTGCCAGCGCCTCGGGGACTAGCGGGACCTACAATGAGCAGTTCTTC. Amino acid sequence: CASASGTSGTYNEQFF.

This clone appeared a few times. The chain is built from TRBV5-4 and TRBJ2-3; TRBD1 agrees at 8 bases. V gave up 6 bases and J gave up 2 bases; unmatched junction bases: 11. This CDR3 has 16 residues. Germline V lookup: CDR1 SGHNT, CDR2 YYREEE (reference sequence). This chain's CDR3 is CASTPGQGSATDTQYF. In DNA form, the CDR3 reads TGTGCCAGCACCCCCGGACAGGGCTCGGCCACAGATACGCAGTATTTT.

This chain's CDR3 is CASSPSGRPETQYF. CDR3 coding DNA: TGTGCCAGCAGCCCGAGCGGGAGGCCAGAGACCCAGTACTTC. This rearrangement joins TRBV11-3 to TRBJ2-5, with TRBD2 matching over 9 bases. Germline V gene lookup returns CDR1 SGHNT and CDR2 YENEEA. J was trimmed by 4 bases and V by 5 bases; bases with no gene match: 5. The CDR3 is made up of 14 amino acids.

This clone came up once. This rearrangement joins TRBV27 to TRBJ1-1, with a possible D match to TRBD1 (5 bases). The CDR3 has 16 residues. Trimming left V 7 bases short and J 1 base short, with 19 bases between. CDR1 and CDR2 from the germline V gene are MNHEY and SMNVEV (reference sequence). CDR3 amino acids: CASTPGLPNPNTEAFF. Here the CDR3 DNA reads TGTGCCAGCACCCCAGGGTTGCCGAACCCGAACACTGAAGCTTTCTTT.

V usage is TRBV30 and J usage is TRBJ1-4; 10 nucleotides align to TRBD1. The germline V gene encodes CDR1 GTSNPN and CDR2 SVGIG (reference sequence). The V gene end was trimmed by 5 bases and the J gene end by 8 bases; junction bases not matched to a gene: 5. The CDR3 totals 13 residues. The chain's CDR3 is CAWDRDRGEKLFF. CDR3 nucleotide sequence: TGTGCCTGGGACCGGGACAGGGGCGAAAAACTGTTTTTT.

This chain connects TRBV28 to TRBJ2-1; TRBD2 matches at 10 bases. The CDR3 loop spans 16 amino acids. CDR1 MDHEN and CDR2 SYDVKM come from the germline V gene. Losses at the gene ends were 4 bases for V and 3 bases for J; bases not matched to a gene: 6. CDR3 bases: TGTGCCAGCAGTTCACAGCGGGAGGGAGTCTACAATGAGCAGTTCTTC. It translates to CASSSQREGVYNEQFF.

There are a few counts of this clone. The CDR3 reads CAWSVESGDTQYF. Here the CDR3 DNA reads TGTGCCTGGAGTGTAGAGAGCGGAGATACGCAGTATTTT. The chain links TRBV30 to TRBJ2-3; weak D call: TRBD2 (5 bases). The CDR3 totals 13 residues. Germline-derived CDR1 and CDR2 are GTSNPN and SVGIG (reference sequence). V dropped 0 bases and J dropped 5 bases, with 9 bases sitting between them.

This clone has just a few counts. The junction shows a germline mismatch at one end, possibly a read error. The chain is built from TRBV5-6 and TRBJ2-3; D not certain. CDR1 SGHDT and CDR2 YYEEEE come from the germline V gene. The CDR3 totals 13 residues. The DNA for the CDR3 is TGTGCCAGCGGCTTATTGAGCGCAGATACGCAGTATTTT. Residues: CASGLLSADTQYF.

The J gene is TRBJ2-1, the V gene TRBV18; 7 bases map to TRBD1. After removal of 6 bases from V and 8 bases from J, the junction contained 4 bases not matched to a gene. The CDR3 consists of 12 residues. Germline lookup yields CDR1 KGHSH and CDR2 LQKENI. The CDR3 DNA reads as TGTGCCAGCTCGCTGAGGGGGCATGAGCAGTTCTTC. Encoded protein: CASSLRGHEQFF.

V usage is TRBV7-2 and J usage is TRBJ1-4; a possible D gene is TRBD1 (6 bases). The length of the CDR3 is 16 residues. CDR1 and CDR2 (germline): SGHTA, FQGNSA. V was trimmed by 1 base and J by 8 bases, leaving 17 bases between them. The CDR3 nucleotides read TGTGCCAGCAGCTTAGTTGGGGGCTTGGGTGGGGAAAAACTGTTTTTT. Its protein product is CASSLVGGLGGEKLFF.

As concerns this clone: The sample contains more than one DNA sequence encoding this CDR3. The rearrangement uses TRBV5-1 and TRBJ2-7; perhaps TRBD1 as D (6 bases). Per the germline V gene, CDR1 is SGHRS and CDR2 is YFSETQ. V lost 5 bases and J lost 0, with 12 bases in between. This CDR3 is 14 amino acids long. CDR3 DNA: TGCGCCAGCAGTTCTACAGGGTCCTCCTACGAGCAGTACTTC. Residues: CASSSTGSSYEQYF.

The chain's CDR3 is CASSPLAGAVDEQYF. The CDR3 coding sequence is TGTGCCAGCAGCCCGTTAGCGGGAGCGGTCGACGAGCAGTACTTC. V gene TRBV7-3 combines with J gene TRBJ2-7, with 9 bases that match TRBD2. CDR3 length: 15 amino acids. Germline CDR1 reads SGHTA; CDR2 reads FQGTGA. The ends lost 5 bases at V and 5 bases at J; junction bases unmatched: 10.

V and J are TRBV2 and TRBJ2-7; D is uncertain. The CDR3 has 11 residues. Trimming shortened V by 6 bases and J by 2 bases, and 5 bases separated the two germline ends. The germline V gene encodes CDR1 SNHLY and CDR2 FYNNEI. CDR3 sequence (DNA): TGTGCCAGCAGACAGACCTACGAGCAGTACTTC. As protein: CASRQTYEQYF.

The V call is TRBV21-1, the J call TRBJ2-1; the table's D call of TRBD1 was not tested on the DNA. TRBV21-1 is annotated as a pseudogene. This CDR3 comprises 16 residues. This CDR3 reads CASSLPGQGARNEQFF. The CDR3 DNA reads TGTGCCAGCAGCCTTCCAGGGCAGGGGGCGCGGAATGAGCAGTTCTTC.

The J gene is TRBJ2-1, the V gene TRBV2; 9 nucleotides agree with TRBD2. The CDR3 has 20 amino acids. Unmatched junction bases numbered 19, after V lost 7 bases and J lost 0 bases. Looked up from germline, CDR1 is SNHLY and CDR2 is FYNNEI. CDR3 region: CASKAPPGLAPKGSYNEQFF. CDR3 sequence (DNA): TGTGCCAGCAAGGCCCCGCCGGGACTAGCCCCAAAGGGCTCCTACAATGAGCAGTTCTTC. Combining the CDR3 with reference TRBV2 and TRBJ2-1 gives the whole variable domain EPEVTQTPSHQVTQMGQEVILRCVPISNHLYFYWYRQILGQKVEFLVSFYNNEISEKSEIFDDQFSVERPDGSNFTLKIRSTKLEDSAMYFCASKAPPGLAPKGSYNEQFFGPGTRLTVL.

The J gene is TRBJ1-3, the V gene TRBV10-3; D uncertain. V shed 3 bases and J shed 0 bases, with 12 bases lying between them. Germline CDR1 and CDR2: ENHRY and SYGVKD. The CDR3 sequence is 16 residues long. The CDR3 loop reads CAISDRQARSGNTIYF. The DNA for the CDR3 is TGTGCCATCAGTGATAGGCAGGCGCGCTCTGGAAACACCATATATTTT.

The sample holds a few counts of this clone. This chain connects TRBV28 to TRBJ2-4; possible D gene TRBD2, 5 bases. Germline CDR1 is MDHEN and CDR2 is SYDVKM. The CDR3 length is 11 residues. V lost 5 bases and J lost 6, with 5 bases in between. The CDR3 region is CASSEGNIQYF. The CDR3 nucleotides are TGTGCCAGCAGTGAGGGAAACATTCAGTACTTC.

The chain is built from TRBV28 and TRBJ2-7; tentatively, D is TRBD2 (5 bases). With 8 bases removed from V and 0 bases from J, the gap between germline ends came to 17 bases. The CDR3 is made up of 15 amino acids. The germline CDR1 and CDR2 sequences are MDHEN and SYDVKM. Here the CDR3 reads CASLIEGPSSYEQYF. The CDR3 DNA is TGTGCCAGCCTAATTGAGGGCCCCAGCTCCTACGAGCAGTACTTC.

V is TRBV7-2 and J is TRBJ1-5, with D perhaps matching TRBD1 (6 bases). The germline V gene encodes CDR1 SGHTA and CDR2 FQGNSA. V dropped 5 bases and J dropped 7 bases, with 18 bases sitting between them. The CDR3 runs to 15 residues. This chain's CDR3 is CASSEGVLNGQPQHF. The CDR3, as DNA: TGTGCCAGCAGCGAGGGGGTCCTTAACGGCCAGCCCCAGCATTTT.

V is TRBV5-1 and J is TRBJ2-5; 8 nucleotides agree with TRBD1. V shed 3 bases, J shed 5 bases, and the junction held 9 bases outside the gene matches. The CDR3 totals 15 residues. CDR1 is SGHRS and CDR2 is YFSETQ in the germline V gene. CDR3 sequence reads: CASSSPGRGLETQYF. CDR3 nucleotide sequence: TGCGCCAGCAGCTCTCCGGGCAGGGGGCTGGAGACCCAGTACTTC.

V is TRBV19 and J is TRBJ2-2; the D gene is possibly TRBD2 (5 bases). Trimming took off 8 bases at V and 4 bases at J, with 14 bases between the two ends. This CDR3 spans 14 amino acids. Germline values: CDR1 LNHDA, CDR2 SQIVND (reference sequence). The CDR3 DNA sequence: TGTGCCAGTCACACGGCTAGCACCACCGGGGAGCTGTTTTTT. Its protein product is CASHTASTTGELFF.

This clone came up a few times. CDR3 sequence: CASNPGLSNTEAFF. The CDR3 region has the DNA TGTGCCAGCAACCCGGGACTCTCGAACACTGAAGCTTTCTTT. The chain links TRBV11-3 to TRBJ1-1; maybe TRBD1 (5 bases). The V gene's germline CDR1 is SGHNT and CDR2 YENEEA. Trimming removed 7 bases at V and 1 base at J, with 13 bases between. The CDR3 covers 14 residues.